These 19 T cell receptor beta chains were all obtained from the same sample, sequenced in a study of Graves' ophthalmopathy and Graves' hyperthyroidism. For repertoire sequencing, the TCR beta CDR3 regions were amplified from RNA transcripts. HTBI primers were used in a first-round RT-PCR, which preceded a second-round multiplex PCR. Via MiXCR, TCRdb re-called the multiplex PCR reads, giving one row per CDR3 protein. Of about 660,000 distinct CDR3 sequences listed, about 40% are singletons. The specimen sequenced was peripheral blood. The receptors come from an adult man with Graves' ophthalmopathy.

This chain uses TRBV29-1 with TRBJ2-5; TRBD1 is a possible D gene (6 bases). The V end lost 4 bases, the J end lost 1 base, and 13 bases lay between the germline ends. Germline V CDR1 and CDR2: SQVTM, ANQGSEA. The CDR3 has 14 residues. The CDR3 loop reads CSVVWTVRQETQYF. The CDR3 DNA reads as TGCAGCGTTGTATGGACAGTTCGCCAAGAGACCCAGTACTTC.

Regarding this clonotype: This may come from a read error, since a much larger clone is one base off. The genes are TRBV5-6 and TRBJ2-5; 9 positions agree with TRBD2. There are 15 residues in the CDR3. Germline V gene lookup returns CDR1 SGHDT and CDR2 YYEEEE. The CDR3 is CASSVLGTSKETRYF. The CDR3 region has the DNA TGTGCCAGCAGCGTCCTTGGGACTAGCAAAGAGACCCGGTACTTC.

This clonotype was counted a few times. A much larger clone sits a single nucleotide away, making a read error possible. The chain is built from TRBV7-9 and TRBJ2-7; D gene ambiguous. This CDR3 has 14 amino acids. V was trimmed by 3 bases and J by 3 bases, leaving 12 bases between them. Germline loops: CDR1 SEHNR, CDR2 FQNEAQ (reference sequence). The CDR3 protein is CASSLELSSYEQYF. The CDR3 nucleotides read TGTGCCAGCAGCTTGGAGCTTTCTAGCTACGAGCAGTACTTC.

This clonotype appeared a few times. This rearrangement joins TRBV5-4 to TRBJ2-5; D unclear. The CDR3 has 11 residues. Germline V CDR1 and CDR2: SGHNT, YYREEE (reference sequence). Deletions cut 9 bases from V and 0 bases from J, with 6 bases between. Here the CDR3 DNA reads TGTGCCACGGCCTACCAAGAGACCCAGTACTTC. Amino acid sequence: CATAYQETQYF.

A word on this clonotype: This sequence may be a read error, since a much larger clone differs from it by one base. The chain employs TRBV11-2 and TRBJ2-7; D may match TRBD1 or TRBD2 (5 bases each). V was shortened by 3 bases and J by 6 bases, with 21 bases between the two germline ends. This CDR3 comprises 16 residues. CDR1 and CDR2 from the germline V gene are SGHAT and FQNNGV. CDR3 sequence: CASSFRPGPRVREQYF. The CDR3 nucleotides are TGTGCCAGCAGCTTTCGCCCGGGGCCCAGAGTTCGCGAGCAGTACTTC.

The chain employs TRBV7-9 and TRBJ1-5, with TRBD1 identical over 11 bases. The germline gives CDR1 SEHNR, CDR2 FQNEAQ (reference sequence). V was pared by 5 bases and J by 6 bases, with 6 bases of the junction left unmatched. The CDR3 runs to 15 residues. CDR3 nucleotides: TGTGCCAGCAGCAGAGGGACAGGGGGAAGTCAGCCCCAGCATTTT. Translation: CASSRGTGGSQPQHF. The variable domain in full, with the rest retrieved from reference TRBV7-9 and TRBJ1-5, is DTGVSQNPRHKITKRGQNVTFRCDPISEHNRLYWYRQTLGQGPEFLTYFQNEAQLEKSRLLSDRFSAERPKGSFSTLEIQRTEQGDSAMYLCASSRGTGGSQPQHFGDGTRLSIL.

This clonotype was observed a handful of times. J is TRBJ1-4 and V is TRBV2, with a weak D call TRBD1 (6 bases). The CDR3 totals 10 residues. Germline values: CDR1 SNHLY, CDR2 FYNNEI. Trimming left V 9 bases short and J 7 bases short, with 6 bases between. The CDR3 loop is CARQGEKLFF. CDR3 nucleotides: TGTGCCAGACAGGGTGAAAAACTGTTTTTT.

In nucleotides, the CDR3 is TGTGCCAGTAGTATTTGGACGAGAGGGGGCAATCAGCCCCAGCATTTT. Its translation is CASSIWTRGGNQPQHF. The rearrangement links TRBV19 to TRBJ1-5; tentative D call: TRBD1 (5 bases). Germline V gives CDR1 LNHDA, CDR2 SQIVND (reference sequence). V lost 3 bases, J lost 2 bases, and 14 bases lay in between. The CDR3 extends over 16 amino acids.

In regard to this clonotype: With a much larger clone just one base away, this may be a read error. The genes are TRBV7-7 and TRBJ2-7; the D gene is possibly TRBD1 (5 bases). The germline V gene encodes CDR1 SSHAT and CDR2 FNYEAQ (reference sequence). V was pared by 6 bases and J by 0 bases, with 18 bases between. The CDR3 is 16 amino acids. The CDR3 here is CASRNEPRQNSYEQYF. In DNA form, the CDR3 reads TGTGCCAGCAGAAACGAACCTCGACAGAACTCCTACGAGCAGTACTTC.

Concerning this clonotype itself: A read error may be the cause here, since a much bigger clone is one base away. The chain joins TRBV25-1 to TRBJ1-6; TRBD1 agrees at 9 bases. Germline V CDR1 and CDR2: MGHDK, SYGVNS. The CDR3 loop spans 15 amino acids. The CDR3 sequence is CASSRDRAYNPPLHF. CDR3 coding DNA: TGTGCCAGTAGTAGGGACAGGGCCTATAATCCACCCCTCCACTTT.

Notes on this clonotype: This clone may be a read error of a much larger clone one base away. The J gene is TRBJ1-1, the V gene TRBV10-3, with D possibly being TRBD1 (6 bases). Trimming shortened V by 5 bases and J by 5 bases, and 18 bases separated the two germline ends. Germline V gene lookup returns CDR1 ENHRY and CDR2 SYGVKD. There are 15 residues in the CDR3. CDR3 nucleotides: TGTGCCATCAGTTTTCCGACAGGTCGGCAGACTGAAGCTTTCTTT. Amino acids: CAISFPTGRQTEAFF.

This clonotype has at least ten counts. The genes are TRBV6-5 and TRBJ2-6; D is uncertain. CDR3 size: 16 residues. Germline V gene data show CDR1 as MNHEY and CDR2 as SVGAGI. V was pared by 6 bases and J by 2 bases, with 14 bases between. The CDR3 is CASRGPIAAGANVLTF. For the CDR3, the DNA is TGTGCCAGCAGAGGTCCAATTGCTGCTGGGGCCAACGTCCTGACTTTC.

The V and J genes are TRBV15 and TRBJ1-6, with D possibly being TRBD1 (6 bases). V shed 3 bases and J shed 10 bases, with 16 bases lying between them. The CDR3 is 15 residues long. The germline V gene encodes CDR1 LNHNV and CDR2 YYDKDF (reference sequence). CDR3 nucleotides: TGTGCCACCAGCAGTGACCCGGGGGCGCGGTCACCCCTCCACTTT. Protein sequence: CATSSDPGARSPLHF.

CDR3 amino acids: CASLDGTAYNSPLHF. The CDR3 DNA sequence: TGTGCCAGCTTGGACGGGACAGCCTATAATTCACCCCTCCACTTT. J is TRBJ1-6 and V is TRBV25-1, with TRBD1 matching 7 bases. The germline V gene has CDR1 MGHDK and CDR2 SYGVNS. V dropped 8 bases and J dropped 2; count of bases not matched to a gene: 6. The CDR3 has 15 amino acids.

This chain's CDR3 is CASSMGRYIPGGTQGANTEAFF. CDR3 DNA: TGTGCCAGTAGTATGGGAAGATATATCCCCGGCGGAACCCAGGGGGCGAACACTGAAGCTTTCTTT. V is TRBV19 and J is TRBJ1-1; 8 bases map to TRBD1. Germline CDR1 reads LNHDA; CDR2 reads SQIVND (reference sequence). The CDR3 is made up of 22 amino acids. After removal of 3 bases from V and 1 base from J, the junction contained 25 bases not matched to a gene.

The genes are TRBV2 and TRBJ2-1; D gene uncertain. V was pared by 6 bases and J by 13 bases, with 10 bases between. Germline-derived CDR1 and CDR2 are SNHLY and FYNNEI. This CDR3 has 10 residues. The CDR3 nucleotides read TGTGCCAGCAGAGGTAGCCGACAGTTCTTC. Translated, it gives CASRGSRQFF.

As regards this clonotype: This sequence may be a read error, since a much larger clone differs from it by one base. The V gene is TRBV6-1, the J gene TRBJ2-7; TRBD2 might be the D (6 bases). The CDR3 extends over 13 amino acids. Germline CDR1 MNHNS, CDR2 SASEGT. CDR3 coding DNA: TGTGCCAGCACTCTCGGCGGGGTATACGAGCTGTACTTC. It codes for CASTLGGVYELYF.

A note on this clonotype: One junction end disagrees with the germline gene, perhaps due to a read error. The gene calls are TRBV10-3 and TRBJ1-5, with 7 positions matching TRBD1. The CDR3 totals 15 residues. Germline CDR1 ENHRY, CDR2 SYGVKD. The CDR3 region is CAISGQGTVNQPQHF. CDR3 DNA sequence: TGTGCCATTAGTGGGCAGGGGACAGTAAATCAGCCCCAGCATTTT.

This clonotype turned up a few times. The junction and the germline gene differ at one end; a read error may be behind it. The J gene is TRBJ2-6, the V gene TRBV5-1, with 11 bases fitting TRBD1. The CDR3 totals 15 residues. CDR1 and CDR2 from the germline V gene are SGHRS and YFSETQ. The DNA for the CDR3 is TGCGCCAGCAGCTTGGAGGGGACAGGGGGCAACGTCCTGACTTTC. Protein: CASSLEGTGGNVLTF.